The 28 T cell receptor beta chains given below trace back to one sample, sequenced in a study of monozygotic twins with inflammatory bowel disease. Reanalyzing the 5' RACE reads, TCRdb keeps one entry per CDR3 protein, without DNA. Its table records 330,000 or so distinct CDR3 sequences. The specimen sequenced was blood. The origin of the receptors is a human donor with ulcerative colitis or Crohn's disease, or a healthy co-twin of an affected twin (not recorded which).

The J gene is TRBJ2-6, the V gene TRBV12-3 or TRBV12-4; without DNA, the TCRdb call of TRBD1 cannot be checked. The CDR3 sequence is 18 residues long. The CDR3 region is CASSLRLAGVSGANVLTF.

This sequence joins TRBV20-1 and TRBJ2-7; TCRdb's D call of TRBD2 is untestable without DNA. Germline V lookup: CDR1 DFQATT, CDR2 SNEGSKA (reference sequence). The CDR3 has 13 amino acids. CDR3 loop: CSASDNDYNEQYF.

The chain recombines TRBV7-9 with TRBJ2-1. The CDR3 is 14 residues long. Germline CDR1 SEHNR, CDR2 FQNEAQ (reference sequence). CDR3 in amino acids: CASSLGSSEHEQFF.

V is TRBV29-1 and J is TRBJ2-7; without DNA, the TCRdb call of TRBD2 cannot be checked. This CDR3 comprises 15 residues. Germline V gene data show CDR1 as SQVTM and CDR2 as ANQGSEA. CDR3 amino acids: CSVEIMSSVGGVQYF.

This chain joins TRBV12-3 or TRBV12-4 and TRBJ2-7; there is no DNA to check the TCRdb D call of TRBD2. The CDR3 totals 16 residues. Here the CDR3 reads CASSLPTSGRANEQYF.

This CDR3 reads CASSSSNSYEQYF. The chain couples TRBV27 to TRBJ2-7. The CDR3 is 13 amino acids. The germline V gene encodes CDR1 MNHEY and CDR2 SMNVEV (reference sequence).

The CDR3 loop reads CASSESRTGTNEKLFF. The genes are TRBV25-1 and TRBJ1-4; TCRdb gives TRBD1 as the D gene, but with no DNA this cannot be confirmed. CDR1 and CDR2 from the germline V gene are MGHDK and SYGVNS. The CDR3 loop spans 16 amino acids.

The gene calls are TRBV6-2 or TRBV6-3 and TRBJ2-7; TCRdb lists TRBD2, though no DNA is available to test this call. From germline, CDR1 is MNHEY and CDR2 SVGEGT. The CDR3 loop spans 15 amino acids. CDR3 sequence reads: CASSKGGLLYYEQYF.

The rearrangement uses TRBV6-2 or TRBV6-3 and TRBJ1-5. The CDR3 sequence is 15 residues long. CDR1 is MNHEY, CDR2 SVGEGT, per germline. The CDR3 here is CASSYPEVWSQPQHF.

The chain carries TRBV5-1 and TRBJ2-3; TCRdb picks TRBD1, but there is no DNA to check that call. CDR3 length equals 15 residues. CDR1 SGHRS and CDR2 YFSETQ come from the germline V gene. Here the CDR3 reads CASSRGTGNTDTQYF.

J is TRBJ2-3 and V is TRBV12-3 or TRBV12-4. The CDR3 runs to 14 residues. The CDR3 sequence: CASQSSGRTDTQYF.

The rearrangement uses TRBV12-3 or TRBV12-4 and TRBJ2-2; TCRdb gives TRBD1 as the D gene, but with no DNA this cannot be confirmed. The CDR3 loop spans 15 amino acids. The CDR3 sequence: CASSFRDTNTGELFF.

The chain employs TRBV6-4 and TRBJ2-1; the D gene TCRdb calls, TRBD1, cannot be checked with no DNA. Germline loops: CDR1 MRHNA, CDR2 SNTAGT. The CDR3 contains 13 residues. The CDR3 sequence is CASSILQGHEQFF.

The chain combines TRBV5-5 with TRBJ1-4; TCRdb reports TRBD1, a call that lacks DNA to check it against. This CDR3 region has 15 residues. Germline V gene sequence: CDR1 SGHKS, CDR2 YYEKEE (reference sequence). The CDR3 here is CASSLAGGGTEKLFF.

The chain uses TRBV11-3 and TRBJ2-1; the TCRdb D gene call, TRBD1, has no DNA to confirm it. The CDR3 has 13 residues. Germline V gene data show CDR1 as SGHNT and CDR2 as YENEEA. CDR3: CASSLAGNPEQFF.

J is TRBJ2-3 and V is TRBV7-7; the D call of TRBD2 rests on TCRdb alone, since no DNA is present to check it. The CDR3 is made up of 13 amino acids. Germline V gives CDR1 SSHAT, CDR2 FNYEAQ (reference sequence). CDR3 loop: CASSLDSAGPQYF.

The chain has TRBV3-1 and TRBJ2-5; TCRdb returns TRBD2, unconfirmable since there is no DNA. The CDR3 totals 15 residues. Germline assignment: CDR1 LGHDT and CDR2 YNNKEL (reference sequence). This CDR3 reads CASSLQTRAQETQYF.

The chain recombines TRBV6-6 with TRBJ2-1; checking the TCRdb D call of TRBD2 is not possible without DNA. The CDR3 spans 14 residues. Germline-derived CDR1 and CDR2 are MNHNY and SVGAGI (reference sequence). CDR3 residues: CASSLAGGTNEQFF.

The chain couples TRBV2 to TRBJ2-7; TCRdb indicates TRBD2, and absent DNA this call remains unverified. This CDR3 region has 15 residues. Germline CDR1 SNHLY, CDR2 FYNNEI. The chain's CDR3 is CASSVTSGRASEQYF.

The chain joins TRBV12-3 or TRBV12-4 to TRBJ1-6; TCRdb's assignment of TRBD1 cannot be checked, as there is no DNA. The length of the CDR3 is 15 residues. CDR3 sequence: CASSSSGTQNSPLHF.

This rearrangement joins TRBV25-1 to TRBJ1-5; TCRdb's D call, TRBD1, is unchecked because there is no DNA. Per the germline V gene, CDR1 is MGHDK and CDR2 is SYGVNS. The length of the CDR3 is 14 residues. The CDR3: CASSDSGVGQPQHF.

V is TRBV18 and J is TRBJ2-1; the D call of TRBD2 rests on TCRdb alone, since no DNA is present to check it. The CDR3 loop spans 14 amino acids. The germline CDR1 and CDR2 sequences are KGHSH and LQKENI. The CDR3 spells CASSSAGTRNEQFF.

The chain combines TRBV12-3 or TRBV12-4 with TRBJ2-4; the TCRdb D gene call, TRBD2, has no DNA to confirm it. This CDR3 is built from 18 residues. The CDR3 sequence: CASSFGTSGRSAKNIQYF.

The chain couples TRBV29-1 to TRBJ2-1; checking the TCRdb D call of TRBD2 is not possible without DNA. The CDR3 is made up of 17 amino acids. CDR1 is SQVTM and CDR2 is ANQGSEA in the germline V gene. Here the CDR3 reads CSVEDILAGGGYNEQFF.

This chain uses TRBV7-9 with TRBJ1-1. Germline lookup yields CDR1 SEHNR and CDR2 FQNEAQ (reference sequence). The CDR3 is 12 amino acids. CDR3 sequence reads: CASSLNRPEAFF.

The chain recombines TRBV19 with TRBJ1-2. Germline lookup yields CDR1 LNHDA and CDR2 SQIVND (reference sequence). This CDR3 is built from 12 residues. The CDR3 here is CASRSGNYGYTF.

V gene TRBV19 combines with J gene TRBJ2-7; TCRdb selects TRBD1, and the lack of DNA leaves this call unchecked. The length of the CDR3 is 14 residues. From germline, CDR1 is LNHDA and CDR2 SQIVND (reference sequence). CDR3 residues: CASTPDSRSYEQHF. Supplemented by reference TRBV19 and TRBJ2-7, the full variable domain reads DGGITQSPKYLFRKEGQNVTLSCEQNLNHDAMYWYRQDPGQGLRLIYYSQIVNDFQKGDIAEGYSVSREKKESFPLTVTSAQKNPTAFYLCASTPDSRSYEQHFGPGTRLTVT.

The genes are TRBV2 and TRBJ1-4; TCRdb proposes TRBD1, but this gene call is untestable without DNA. The CDR3 has 15 amino acids. Germline CDR1 SNHLY, CDR2 FYNNEI. The CDR3 here is CASRLDRGVGEKLFF.